This is a list of T cell receptor beta chains from one sample in a study of T cell repertoires in cytomegalovirus infection. Their specific antigens are unknown. From the reads, TCRdb called clonotypes with MiXCR, one entry per CDR3 protein. The table has approximately 990,000 distinct CDR3 sequences, roughly 31% seen once. This specimen was cultured CD8+ T cells from PBMCs, taken from culture after CMV antigen stimulation. All receptors come from a human donor in good health (CMV status not recorded). Some clones in this sample may be carry-over from other donors' samples. CDR3s include the opening cysteine and the closing phenylalanine or tryptophan. D genes are given only for firm matches. Size is stated for part of the rows, as once, few or many counts, or as a class when the clone is expanded.

v_gene	abundance	d_gene	j_gene	CDR3aa	CDR3nt
TRBV7-3	-	-	TRBJ2-1	CASSQTTRNEQFF	TGTGCCAGCAGCCAGACTACCAGGAATGAGCAGTTCTTC
TRBV29-1	-	TRBD2	TRBJ2-4	CSVRGGSKNIQYF	TGCAGCGTCCGGGGAGGGTCCAAAAACATTCAGTACTTC
TRBV11-2	few	-	TRBJ2-3	CASSLGLRDARTDTQYF	TGTGCCAGCAGCTTAGGGCTCCGGGACGCACGCACAGATACGCAGTATTTT
TRBV3-1	-	-	TRBJ2-5	CASSQGPTKETQYF	TGTGCCAGCAGCCAAGGGCCTACCAAAGAGACCCAGTACTTC
TRBV2	-	TRBD1	TRBJ2-2	CASRLPGQGTGELFF	TGTGCCAGCAGACTTCCGGGACAGGGGACCGGGGAGCTGTTTTTT
TRBV5-1	-	-	TRBJ1-6	CASSLLRSYNSPLHF	TGCGCCAGCAGCTTGCTACGCTCCTATAATTCACCCCTCCACTTT
TRBV4-1	-	-	TRBJ2-2	CASSQRSTGELFF	TGCGCCAGCAGCCAAAGAAGTACCGGGGAGCTGTTTTTT
TRBV7-9	-	-	TRBJ1-1	CASSLTTGEAFF	TGTGCCAGCAGCTTAACAACAGGGGAAGCTTTCTTT
TRBV7-9	-	-	TRBJ1-1	CASSSPVFALDRRTTEAFF	TGTGCCAGCAGCTCCCCCGTTTTTGCGCTGGACCGACGAACGACTGAAGCTTTCTTT
TRBV4-3	-	TRBD2	TRBJ2-1	CASSQDQAGVSYNEQFF	TGCGCCAGCAGCCAAGACCAAGCGGGGGTTTCCTACAATGAGCAGTTCTTC